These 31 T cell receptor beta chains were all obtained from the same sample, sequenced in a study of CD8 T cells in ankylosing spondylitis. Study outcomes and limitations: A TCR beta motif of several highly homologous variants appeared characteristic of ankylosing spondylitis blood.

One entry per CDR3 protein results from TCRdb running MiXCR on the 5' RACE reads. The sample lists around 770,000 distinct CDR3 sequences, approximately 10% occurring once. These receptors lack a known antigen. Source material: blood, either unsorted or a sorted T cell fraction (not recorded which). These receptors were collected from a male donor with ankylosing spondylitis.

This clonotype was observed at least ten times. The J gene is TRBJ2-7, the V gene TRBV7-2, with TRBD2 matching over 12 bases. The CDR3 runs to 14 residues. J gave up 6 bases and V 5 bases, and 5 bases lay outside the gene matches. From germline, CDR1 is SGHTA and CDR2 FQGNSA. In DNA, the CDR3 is TGTGCCAGCAGCCTAAGGACTAGCGGGATCGAGCAGTACTTC. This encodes CASSLRTSGIEQYF.

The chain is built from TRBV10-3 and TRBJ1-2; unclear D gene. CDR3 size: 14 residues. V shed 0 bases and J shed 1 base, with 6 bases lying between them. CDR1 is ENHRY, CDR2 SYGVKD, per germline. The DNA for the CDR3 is TGTGCCATCAGTGAGTCTTACCGTAACTATGGCTACACCTTC. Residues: CAISESYRNYGYTF.

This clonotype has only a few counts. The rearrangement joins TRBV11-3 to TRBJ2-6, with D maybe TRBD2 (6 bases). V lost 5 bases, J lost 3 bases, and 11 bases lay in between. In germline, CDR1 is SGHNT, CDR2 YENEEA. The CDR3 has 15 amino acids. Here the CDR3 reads CASSPGGYGANVLTF. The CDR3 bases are TGTGCCAGCAGCCCCGGGGGTTATGGGGCCAACGTCCTGACTTTC.

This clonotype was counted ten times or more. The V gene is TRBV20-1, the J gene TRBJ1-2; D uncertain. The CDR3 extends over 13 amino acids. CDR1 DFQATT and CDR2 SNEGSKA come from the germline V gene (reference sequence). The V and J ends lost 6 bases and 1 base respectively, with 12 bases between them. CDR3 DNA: TGCAGTGCCCCTAAGGAGGATAACTATGGCTACACCTTC. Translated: CSAPKEDNYGYTF.

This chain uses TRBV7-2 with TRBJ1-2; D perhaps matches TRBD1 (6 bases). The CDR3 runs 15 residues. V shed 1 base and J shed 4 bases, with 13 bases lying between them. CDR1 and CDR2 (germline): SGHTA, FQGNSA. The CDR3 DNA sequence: TGTGCCAGCAGCTTAGAGAACAGGGTGGTCTATGGCTACACCTTC. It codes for CASSLENRVVYGYTF.

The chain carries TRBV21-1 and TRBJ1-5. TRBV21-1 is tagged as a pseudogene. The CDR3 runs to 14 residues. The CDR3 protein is CARPFPISNQPQHF. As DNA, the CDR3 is TGTGCCCGTCCGTTTCCAATTAGCAATCAGCCCCAGCATTTT.

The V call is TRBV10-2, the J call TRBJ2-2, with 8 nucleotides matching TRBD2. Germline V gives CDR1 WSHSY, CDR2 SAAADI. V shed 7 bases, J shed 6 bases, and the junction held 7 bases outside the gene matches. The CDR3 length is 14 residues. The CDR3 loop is CASTSGRSAGELFF. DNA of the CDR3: TGCGCCAGCACAAGCGGGAGATCGGCCGGGGAGCTGTTTTTT.

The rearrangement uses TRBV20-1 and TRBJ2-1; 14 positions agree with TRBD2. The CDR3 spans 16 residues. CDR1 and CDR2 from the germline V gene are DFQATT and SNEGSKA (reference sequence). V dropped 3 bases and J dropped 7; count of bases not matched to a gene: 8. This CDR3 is CSASPGTSGRLNEQFF. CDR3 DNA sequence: TGCAGTGCTAGTCCCGGGACTAGCGGGAGATTAAATGAGCAGTTCTTC.

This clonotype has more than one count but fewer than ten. CDR3 sequence reads: CASSPDIGETQYF. DNA of the CDR3: TGTGCCAGCAGTCCGGACATTGGAGAGACCCAGTACTTC. The chain carries TRBV12-3 or TRBV12-4 and TRBJ2-5; D possibly corresponds to TRBD1 (5 bases). V was cut by 5 bases and J by 4 bases, with 11 bases left in between. The CDR3 length is 13 residues.

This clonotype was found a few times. The CDR3 spells CASSRDRGRRNGYTF. CDR3 coding DNA: TGTGCCAGCAGCCGAGACAGGGGGCGGAGGAATGGCTACACCTTC. The chain carries TRBV7-9 and TRBJ1-2, with 10 bases that match TRBD1. The CDR3 is 15 residues long. J gave up 6 bases and V 5 bases, and 9 bases lay outside the gene matches. Germline loops: CDR1 SEHNR, CDR2 FQNEAQ (reference sequence).

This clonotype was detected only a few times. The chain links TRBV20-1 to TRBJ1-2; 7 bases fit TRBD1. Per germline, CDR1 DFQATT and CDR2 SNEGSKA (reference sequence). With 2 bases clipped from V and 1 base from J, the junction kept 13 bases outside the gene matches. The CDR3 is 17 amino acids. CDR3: CSARPGTDSNFNYGYTF. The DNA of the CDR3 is TGCAGTGCTAGACCGGGGACAGACTCCAACTTTAACTATGGCTACACCTTC.

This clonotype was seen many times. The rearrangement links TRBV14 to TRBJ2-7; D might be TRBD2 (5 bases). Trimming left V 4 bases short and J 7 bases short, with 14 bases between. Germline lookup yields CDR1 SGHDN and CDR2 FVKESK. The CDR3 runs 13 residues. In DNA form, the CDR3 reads TGTGCCAGCAGCCCCGGACTCTTTTCGGAGCAGTACTTC. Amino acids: CASSPGLFSEQYF.

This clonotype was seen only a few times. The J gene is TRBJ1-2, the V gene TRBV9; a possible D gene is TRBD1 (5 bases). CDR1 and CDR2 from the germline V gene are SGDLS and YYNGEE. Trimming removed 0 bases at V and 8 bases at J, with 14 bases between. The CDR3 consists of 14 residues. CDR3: CASSVGQPAGGYTF. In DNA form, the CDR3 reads TGTGCCAGCAGCGTAGGACAGCCTGCGGGAGGCTACACCTTC.

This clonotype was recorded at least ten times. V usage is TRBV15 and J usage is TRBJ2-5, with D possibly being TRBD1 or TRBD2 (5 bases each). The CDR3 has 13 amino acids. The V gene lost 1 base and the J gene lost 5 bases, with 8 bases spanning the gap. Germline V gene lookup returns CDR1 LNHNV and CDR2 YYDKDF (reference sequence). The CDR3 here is CATSRGEGETQYF. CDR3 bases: TGTGCCACCAGCAGAGGAGAGGGGGAGACCCAGTACTTC. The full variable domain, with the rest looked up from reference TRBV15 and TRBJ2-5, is DAMVIQNPRYQVTQFGKPVTLSCSQTLNHNVMYWYQQKSSQAPKLLFHYYDKDFNNEADTPDNFQSRRPNTSFCFLDIRSPGLGDTAMYLCATSRGEGETQYFGPGTRLLVL.

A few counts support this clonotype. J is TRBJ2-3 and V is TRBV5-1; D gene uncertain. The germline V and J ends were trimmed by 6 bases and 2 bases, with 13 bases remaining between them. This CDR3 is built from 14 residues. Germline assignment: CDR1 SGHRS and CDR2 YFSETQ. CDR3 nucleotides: TGCGCCAGCACGCGTCAGAAACTCACAGATACGCAGTATTTT. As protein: CASTRQKLTDTQYF.

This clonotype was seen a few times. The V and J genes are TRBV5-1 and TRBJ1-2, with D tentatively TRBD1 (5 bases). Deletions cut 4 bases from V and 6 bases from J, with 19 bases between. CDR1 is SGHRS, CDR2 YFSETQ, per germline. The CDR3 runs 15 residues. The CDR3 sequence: CASSATPGKVHGYTF. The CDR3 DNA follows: TGCGCCAGCAGCGCGACCCCAGGGAAAGTCCATGGCTACACCTTC.

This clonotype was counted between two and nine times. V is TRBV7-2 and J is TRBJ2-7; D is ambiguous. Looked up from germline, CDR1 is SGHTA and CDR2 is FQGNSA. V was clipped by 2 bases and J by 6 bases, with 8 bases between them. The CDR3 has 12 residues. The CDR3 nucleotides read TGTGCCAGCAGCTTAAGGGCCGGCGAGCAGTACTTC. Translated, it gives CASSLRAGEQYF.

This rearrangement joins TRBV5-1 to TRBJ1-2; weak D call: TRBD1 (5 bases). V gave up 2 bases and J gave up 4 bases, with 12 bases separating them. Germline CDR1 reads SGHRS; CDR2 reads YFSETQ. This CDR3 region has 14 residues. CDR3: CASSFTPGPYGYTF. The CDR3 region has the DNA TGCGCCAGCAGCTTCACTCCGGGACCCTATGGCTACACCTTC.

CDR3 protein: CATSRNRINYGYTF. The CDR3 bases are TGTGCCACCAGCAGGAACAGAATTAACTATGGCTACACCTTC. This chain joins TRBV15 and TRBJ1-2; D unresolved. The germline CDR1 and CDR2 sequences are LNHNV and YYDKDF (reference sequence). Trimming took 3 bases from V and 1 from J, leaving 9 bases between them. The CDR3 runs to 14 residues.

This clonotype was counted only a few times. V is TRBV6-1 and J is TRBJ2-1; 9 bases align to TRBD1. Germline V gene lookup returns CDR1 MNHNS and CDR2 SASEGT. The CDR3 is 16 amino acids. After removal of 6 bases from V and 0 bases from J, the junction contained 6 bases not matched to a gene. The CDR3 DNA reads TGTGCCAGCAGACCGACAGGGGGAAGCTCCTACAATGAGCAGTTCTTC. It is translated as CASRPTGGSSYNEQFF.

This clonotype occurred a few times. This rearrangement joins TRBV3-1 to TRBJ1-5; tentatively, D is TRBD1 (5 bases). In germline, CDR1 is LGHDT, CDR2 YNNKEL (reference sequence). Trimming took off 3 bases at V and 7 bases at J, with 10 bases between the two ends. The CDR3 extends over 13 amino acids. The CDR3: CASSHWGEQPQHF. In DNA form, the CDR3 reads TGTGCCAGCAGCCATTGGGGGGAGCAGCCCCAGCATTTT.

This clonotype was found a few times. The CDR3 DNA follows: TGTGCCACCAGTGGGGCGCGGACAGATACGCAGTATTTT. Translated, it gives CATSGARTDTQYF. The J gene is TRBJ2-3, the V gene TRBV24-1; D ambiguous. From germline, CDR1 is KGHDR and CDR2 SFDVKD. This CDR3 is built from 13 residues. V lost 5 bases, J lost 3 bases, and 8 bases lay in between.

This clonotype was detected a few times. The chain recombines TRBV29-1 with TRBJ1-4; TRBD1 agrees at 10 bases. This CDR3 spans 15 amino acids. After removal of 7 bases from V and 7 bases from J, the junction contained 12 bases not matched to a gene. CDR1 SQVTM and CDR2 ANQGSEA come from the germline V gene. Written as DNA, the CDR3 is TGCAGCGCCCGGGGCGGGGGACAGGGGCGTGAAAAACTGTTTTTT. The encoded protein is CSARGGGQGREKLFF.

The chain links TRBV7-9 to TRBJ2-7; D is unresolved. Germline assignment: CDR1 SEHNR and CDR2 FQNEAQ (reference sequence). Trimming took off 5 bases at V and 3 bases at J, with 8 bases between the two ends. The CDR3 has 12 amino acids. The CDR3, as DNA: TGTGCCAGCAGCCAAACCGTCTACGAGCAGTACTTC. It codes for CASSQTVYEQYF.

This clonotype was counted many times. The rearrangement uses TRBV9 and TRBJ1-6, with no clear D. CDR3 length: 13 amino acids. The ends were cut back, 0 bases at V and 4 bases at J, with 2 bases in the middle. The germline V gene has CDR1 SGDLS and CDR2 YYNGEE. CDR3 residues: CASSVVYNSPLHF. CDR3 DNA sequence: TGTGCCAGCAGCGTAGTGTATAATTCACCCCTCCACTTT.

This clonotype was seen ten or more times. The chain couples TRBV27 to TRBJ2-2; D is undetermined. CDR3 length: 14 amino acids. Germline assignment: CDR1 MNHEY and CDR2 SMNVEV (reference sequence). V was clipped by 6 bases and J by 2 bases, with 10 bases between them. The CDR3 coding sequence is TGTGCCAGCAGAAGAAGTCGCAACACCGGGGAGCTGTTTTTT. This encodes CASRRSRNTGELFF.

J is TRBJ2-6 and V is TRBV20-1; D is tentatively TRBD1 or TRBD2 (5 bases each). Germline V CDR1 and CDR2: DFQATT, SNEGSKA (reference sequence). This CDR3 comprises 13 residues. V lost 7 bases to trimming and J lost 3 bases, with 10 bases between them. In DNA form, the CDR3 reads TGCAGTGGTCGGGGCTTTGGGGCCAACGTCCTGACTTTC. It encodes CSGRGFGANVLTF.

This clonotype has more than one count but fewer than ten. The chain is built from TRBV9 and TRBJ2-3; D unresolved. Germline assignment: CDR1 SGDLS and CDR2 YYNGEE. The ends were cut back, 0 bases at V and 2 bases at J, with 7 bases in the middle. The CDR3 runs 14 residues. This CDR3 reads CASSVGPITDTQYF. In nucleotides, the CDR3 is TGTGCCAGCAGCGTAGGACCGATCACAGATACGCAGTATTTT.

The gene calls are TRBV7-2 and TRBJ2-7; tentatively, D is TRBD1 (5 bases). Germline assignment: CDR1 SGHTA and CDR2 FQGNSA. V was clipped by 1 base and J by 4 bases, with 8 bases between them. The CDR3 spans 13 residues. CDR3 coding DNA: TGTGCCAGCAGCTTAGTTCCAGGGTACGAGCAGTACTTC. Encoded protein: CASSLVPGYEQYF.

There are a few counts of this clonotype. CDR3 in amino acids: CASSLVTANTEAFF. CDR3 nucleotide sequence: TGTGCCAGCAGCTTAGTAACAGCGAACACTGAAGCTTTCTTT. This chain links TRBV7-9 with TRBJ1-1; unclear D gene. Trimming took 1 base from V and 1 from J, leaving 7 bases between them. The CDR3 consists of 14 residues. Germline V gives CDR1 SEHNR, CDR2 FQNEAQ (reference sequence).

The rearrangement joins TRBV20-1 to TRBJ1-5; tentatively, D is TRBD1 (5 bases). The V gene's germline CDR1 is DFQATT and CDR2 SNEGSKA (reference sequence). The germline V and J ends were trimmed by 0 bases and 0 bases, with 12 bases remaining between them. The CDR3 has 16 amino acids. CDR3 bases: TGCAGTGCTAGAGATCGCATGGGGCTTAGCAATCAGCCCCAGCATTTT. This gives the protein CSARDRMGLSNQPQHF.